A single sample gave rise to the 29 T cell receptor beta chains below, sequenced in a study of cytomegalovirus exposure and HLA in healthy donors. TCRdb's copy holds only in-frame clones and misses some; the assay was immunoSEQ multiplex PCR. The table records approximately 120,000 clones, around 90% of them present only once. Sequencing used PBMCs. These receptors were taken from a woman aged 18-30 years in good health and CMV-seronegative.

This sequence joins TRBV5-4 and TRBJ2-1; 11 nucleotides align to TRBD2. The trim removed 4 bases at V and 6 bases at J, leaving 9 bases unmatched. This CDR3 has 16 amino acids. The germline V gene encodes CDR1 SGHNT and CDR2 YYREEE (reference sequence). The CDR3 region is CASSTELAGDGNEQFF. CDR3 DNA sequence: TGTGCCAGCAGCACGGAACTAGCGGGAGATGGCAATGAGCAGTTCTTC.

The chain employs TRBV11-2 and TRBJ2-3; 10 bases agree with TRBD2. Germline V gene lookup returns CDR1 SGHAT and CDR2 FQNNGV. The CDR3 is 18 amino acids. V dropped 1 base and J dropped 0; count of bases not matched to a gene: 7. This CDR3 is CASSLGPSGGPSTDTQYF. The CDR3 DNA follows: TGTGCCAGCAGCTTAGGCCCTAGCGGGGGACCTAGCACAGATACGCAGTATTTT.

The J gene is TRBJ2-7, the V gene TRBV11-3; TRBD1 matches at 7 bases. CDR3 length: 13 amino acids. In germline, CDR1 is SGHNT, CDR2 YENEEA. After removal of 5 bases from V and 4 bases from J, the junction contained 5 bases not matched to a gene. The CDR3 DNA reads as TGTGCCAGCAGCCCAGGGACAGCTTACGAGCAGTACTTC. Translated: CASSPGTAYEQYF.

The chain uses TRBV7-9 and TRBJ2-7, with 7 bases aligning to TRBD1. Germline assignment: CDR1 SEHNR and CDR2 FQNEAQ (reference sequence). The CDR3 extends over 17 amino acids. Losses at the gene ends were 2 bases for V and 1 base for J; bases not matched to a gene: 11. In DNA, the CDR3 is TGTGCCAGCAGCTTACCCCTGGTGGGCAGGGGGTCCTACGAGCAGTACTTC. Its protein product is CASSLPLVGRGSYEQYF.

This chain uses TRBV6-6 with TRBJ2-7; TRBD2 agrees at 9 bases. Looked up from germline, CDR1 is MNHNY and CDR2 is SVGAGI (reference sequence). Trimming took 2 bases from V and 4 from J; bases not matched to a gene: 6. This CDR3 has 15 residues. The CDR3 sequence is CASSYGTSRPYEQYF. DNA of the CDR3: TGTGCCAGCAGTTACGGGACTAGCAGACCATACGAGCAGTACTTC.

This clone showed up just a few times. The chain employs TRBV6-4 and TRBJ2-1; 8 nucleotides line up with TRBD2. CDR3 length equals 16 residues. V shed 0 bases and J 4 bases; nucleotides not matched to a gene: 5. Per germline, CDR1 MRHNA and CDR2 SNTAGT. DNA of the CDR3: TGTGCCAGCAGTGACTCACTAGCGGCCCGTTACAATGAGCAGTTCTTC. It is translated as CASSDSLAARYNEQFF.

The count of this clone is one. This sequence joins TRBV5-1 and TRBJ2-5; 15 bases agree with TRBD2. The CDR3 spans 18 residues. J gave up 7 bases and V 4 bases, and 14 bases lay outside the gene matches. CDR1 is SGHRS and CDR2 is YFSETQ in the germline V gene. CDR3: CASSGVPGTSGGRGTQYF. The CDR3 DNA follows: TGCGCCAGCAGCGGCGTACCCGGGACTAGCGGGGGGAGAGGGACCCAGTACTTC.

This clone was recorded only once. This chain connects TRBV5-4 to TRBJ1-1; D remains ambiguous. CDR3 length equals 13 residues. Germline CDR1 and CDR2: SGHNT and YYREEE (reference sequence). V was pared by 6 bases and J by 1 base, with 10 bases between. The CDR3 loop reads CASNERPNTEAFF. In nucleotides, the CDR3 is TGTGCCAGCAATGAGCGACCGAACACTGAAGCTTTCTTT. The full variable domain, with the rest looked up from reference TRBV5-4 and TRBJ1-1, is ETGVTQSPTHLIKTRGQQVTLRCSSQSGHNTVSWYQQALGQGPQFIFQYYREEENGRGNFPPRFSGLQFPNYSSELNVNALELDDSALYLCASNERPNTEAFFGQGTRLTVV.

The chain joins TRBV19 to TRBJ2-5; 7 nucleotides match TRBD1. The CDR3 is 13 residues long. Germline CDR1 LNHDA, CDR2 SQIVND (reference sequence). Trimming removed 9 bases from V and 5 bases from J; junction bases left unmatched: 9. The CDR3, as DNA: TGTGCCAGACGGACAGGCCGAGGGGAGACCCAGTACTTC. Encoded protein: CARRTGRGETQYF.

The gene calls are TRBV27 and TRBJ2-7; 9 bases fit TRBD2. Germline lookup yields CDR1 MNHEY and CDR2 SMNVEV (reference sequence). V shed 2 bases, J shed 5 bases, and the junction held 7 bases outside the gene matches. This CDR3 spans 15 amino acids. CDR3 protein: CASSLVAGEANEQYF. CDR3 nucleotide sequence: TGTGCCAGCAGTTTAGTAGCGGGAGAGGCTAACGAGCAGTACTTC.

The V call is TRBV9, the J call TRBJ2-1, with TRBD2 matching 10 bases. This CDR3 spans 15 amino acids. Germline CDR1 is SGDLS and CDR2 is YYNGEE. The ends lost 0 bases at V and 12 bases at J; junction bases unmatched: 9. CDR3 residues: CASSVGTSGPKGQFF. CDR3 sequence (DNA): TGTGCCAGCAGCGTAGGGACTAGCGGCCCTAAGGGGCAGTTCTTC.

The DNA for the CDR3 is TGCGCCAGCAGCGGTTACCGGGACAGCACAACTAATGAAAAACTGTTTTTT. Its protein is CASSGYRDSTTNEKLFF. The chain has TRBV5-1 and TRBJ1-4, with TRBD1 identical over 7 bases. CDR3 length: 17 residues. V lost 4 bases and J lost 0; bases outside the gene matches: 9. Germline V gives CDR1 SGHRS, CDR2 YFSETQ.

The V and J genes are TRBV19 and TRBJ2-1; D might be TRBD2 (6 bases). Trimming cost V 6 bases and J 5 bases, with 17 bases left between them. Germline V lookup: CDR1 LNHDA, CDR2 SQIVND (reference sequence). This CDR3 is built from 15 residues. In nucleotides, the CDR3 is TGTGCCAGTAGCCCTTACCTGCGGGACCACAATGAGCAGTTCTTC. Amino acid sequence: CASSPYLRDHNEQFF.

V usage is TRBV29-1 and J usage is TRBJ1-2; 11 bases agree with TRBD1. Germline values: CDR1 SQVTM, CDR2 ANQGSEA. The CDR3 length is 13 residues. J was trimmed by 0 bases and V by 6 bases; bases with no gene match: 0. In DNA, the CDR3 is TGCAGCGTGGGACAGGGGGCTAACTATGGCTACACCTTC. Protein sequence: CSVGQGANYGYTF.

The chain links TRBV9 to TRBJ1-1, with 8 bases aligning to TRBD1. Germline V gene sequence: CDR1 SGDLS, CDR2 YYNGEE. V shed 4 bases and J 2 bases; nucleotides not matched to a gene: 7. CDR3 length: 15 residues. The CDR3 region is CASSPWTGSNTEAFF. CDR3 DNA: TGTGCCAGCAGCCCATGGACAGGGAGTAACACTGAAGCTTTCTTT.

This chain connects TRBV29-1 to TRBJ2-5; possible D gene TRBD2, 6 bases. The germline V gene has CDR1 SQVTM and CDR2 ANQGSEA. The V end lost 3 bases, the J end lost 5 bases, and 19 bases lay between the germline ends. This CDR3 is built from 15 residues. The CDR3 DNA sequence: TGCAGCGTTGAGGGGGACTCACTGATGTGGGAGACCCAGTACTTC. Residues: CSVEGDSLMWETQYF.

This clone was detected only a few times. This chain uses TRBV20-1 with TRBJ2-7; D not resolved. In germline, CDR1 is DFQATT, CDR2 SNEGSKA (reference sequence). Trimming shortened V by 3 bases and J by 6 bases, and 9 bases separated the two germline ends. This CDR3 has 11 residues. CDR3 sequence: CSASLLGEQYF. CDR3 bases: TGCAGTGCTAGTTTGCTAGGCGAGCAGTACTTC.

The V and J genes are TRBV28 and TRBJ2-7, with unresolved D. This CDR3 comprises 13 residues. V was pared by 2 bases and J by 3 bases, with 8 bases between. CDR1 and CDR2 (germline): MDHEN, SYDVKM. The chain's CDR3 is CASSLMADYEQYF. The CDR3 nucleotides read TGTGCCAGCAGTTTAATGGCAGACTACGAGCAGTACTTC.

The J gene is TRBJ1-1, the V gene TRBV4-1, with D unclear. The V gene lost 0 bases and the J gene lost 4 bases, with 12 bases spanning the gap. The CDR3 has 15 residues. The germline V gene has CDR1 MGHRA and CDR2 YSYEKL. CDR3 DNA sequence: TGCGCCAGCAGCCAAGAAGCCGGGTATGGCACTGAAGCTTTCTTT. It codes for CASSQEAGYGTEAFF.

The chain employs TRBV19 and TRBJ2-1; D is uncertain. The CDR3 contains 13 residues. Germline CDR1 is LNHDA and CDR2 is SQIVND (reference sequence). Trimming stripped 4 bases from V and 0 bases from J, with 4 bases between. The CDR3 region has the DNA TGTGCCAGTAGTAGTCACTCCTACAATGAGCAGTTCTTC. It is translated as CASSSHSYNEQFF. The variable domain in full, completed from reference TRBV19 and TRBJ2-1, reads DGGITQSPKYLFRKEGQNVTLSCEQNLNHDAMYWYRQDPGQGLRLIYYSQIVNDFQKGDIAEGYSVSREKKESFPLTVTSAQKNPTAFYLCASSSHSYNEQFFGPGTRLTVL.

The chain uses TRBV21-1 and TRBJ2-1; the table assigns TRBD2, which was not confirmed against the DNA. TRBV21-1 is described as a pseudogene. The CDR3 has 18 amino acids. For the CDR3, the DNA is TGTGCCAGCAGCAAAGCCGTCCCCCTTTACGAGTCCTACAATGAGCAGTTCTTC. Its protein product is CASSKAVPLYESYNEQFF.

The CDR3 DNA sequence: TGTGCCAGCAGACCGACAGCCTCCTACGAGCAGTACTTC. Translated, it gives CASRPTASYEQYF. This chain links TRBV6-1 with TRBJ2-7, with D possibly matching TRBD1 (5 bases). Trimming cost V 6 bases and J 0 bases, with 9 bases left between them. The CDR3 is made up of 13 amino acids. In germline, CDR1 is MNHNS, CDR2 SASEGT.

This clone was recorded only once. The chain employs TRBV9 and TRBJ1-2, with 10 bases that match TRBD1. Germline assignment: CDR1 SGDLS and CDR2 YYNGEE. Trimming cost V 2 bases and J 7 bases; bases outside gene matches: 8. The CDR3 totals 15 residues. The CDR3 protein is CASSVGDRGRSGYTF. In DNA form, the CDR3 reads TGTGCCAGCAGCGTCGGGGACAGGGGAAGGAGTGGCTACACCTTC.

This chain joins TRBV7-8 and TRBJ2-3; 11 bases fit TRBD2. Germline CDR1 reads SGHVS; CDR2 reads FQNEAQ. Trimming took 2 bases from V and 4 from J; bases not matched to a gene: 8. This CDR3 is 17 amino acids long. Written as DNA, the CDR3 is TGTGCCAGCAGCTTAAGTATACTAGCGGGAGATGCAGATACGCAGTATTTT. Its translation is CASSLSILAGDADTQYF.

The V call is TRBV7-8, the J call TRBJ2-3; 15 bases match TRBD2. Germline V lookup: CDR1 SGHVS, CDR2 FQNEAQ. The trim removed 5 bases at V and 7 bases at J, leaving 13 bases unmatched. CDR3 length equals 18 residues. The CDR3: CASSVRTAGTSGRYTQYF. The CDR3 nucleotides read TGTGCCAGCAGCGTACGCACCGCGGGGACTAGCGGGAGGTATACGCAGTATTTT.

V is TRBV4-2 and J is TRBJ2-7; 13 bases align to TRBD2. V was clipped by 8 bases and J by 5 bases; unmatched bases: 6. The CDR3 is 14 residues long. Germline loops: CDR1 LGHNA, CDR2 YNFKEQ. The CDR3 here is CASRGLAGAHEQYF. As DNA, the CDR3 is TGTGCCAGCCGCGGACTAGCGGGAGCCCACGAGCAGTACTTC.

The chain uses TRBV21-1 and TRBJ1-2; TRBD1, as called in the table, went unchecked against the DNA. TRBV21-1 is tagged as a pseudogene. The CDR3 has 14 residues. The CDR3 DNA reads TGTGCCAGCAGCAAAAAGCTCAGGAACTATGGCTACACCTTC. Translating gives CASSKKLRNYGYTF.

This sequence joins TRBV4-1 and TRBJ2-7; no firm D call. Looked up from germline, CDR1 is MGHRA and CDR2 is YSYEKL. The CDR3 covers 15 residues. Deletions cut 0 bases from V and 4 bases from J, with 13 bases between. The CDR3 here is CASSQDSRFAYEQYF. The CDR3 region has the DNA TGCGCCAGCAGCCAAGATTCGCGGTTTGCGTACGAGCAGTACTTC.

This chain joins TRBV7-6 and TRBJ2-6; no reliable D call. The germline V and J ends were trimmed by 5 bases and 0 bases, with 5 bases remaining between them. CDR3 length: 14 amino acids. Germline V gives CDR1 SGHVS, CDR2 FNYEAQ. The CDR3 loop reads CASSPNSGANVLTF. The CDR3, as DNA: TGTGCCAGCAGCCCCAACTCTGGGGCCAACGTCCTGACTTTC.